One sample yielded the 30 T cell receptor beta chains listed below, sequenced in a study of blood T cell repertoires in COVID-19. TCRdb's copy holds only in-frame clones and misses some; the assay was immunoSEQ multiplex PCR. This sample yields around 150,000 clones, of which almost 80% are seen a single time; roughly 2.9% belongs to the top ten. The material sequenced was PBMCs or T cells enriched from blood (not recorded which). The receptor source for this set is a woman between 50 and 59 years old who had recovered from COVID-19.

The CDR3 DNA reads TGTGCCAGCAGCTCCGATCAGACAGGGTTCTCCTCTGGAAACACCATATATTTT. This translates into CASSSDQTGFSSGNTIYF. V usage is TRBV9 and J usage is TRBJ1-3; 7 bases line up with TRBD1. The CDR3 contains 18 residues. Trimming removed 4 bases from V and 0 bases from J; junction bases left unmatched: 13. Germline lookup yields CDR1 SGDLS and CDR2 YYNGEE.

This clone was counted many times. The chain combines TRBV10-1 with TRBJ2-1, with 7 bases lining up with TRBD2. V shed 2 bases and J 1 base; nucleotides not matched to a gene: 8. The CDR3 loop spans 17 amino acids. CDR1 is WNHNN and CDR2 is SYGVQD in the germline V gene (reference sequence). The CDR3: CASSEGAGGSSYNEQFF. The CDR3 DNA is TGCGCCAGCAGTGAGGGGGCTGGCGGGAGTTCCTACAATGAGCAGTTCTTC.

The CDR3 DNA reads TGTGCCAGCTCCCCGGACAGAGGTGGCTACACCTTC. It encodes CASSPDRGGYTF. The chain combines TRBV27 with TRBJ1-2; a weak D match, TRBD1 (6 bases). The germline CDR1 and CDR2 sequences are MNHEY and SMNVEV (reference sequence). This CDR3 is built from 12 residues. V was clipped by 8 bases and J by 7 bases, with 14 bases between them.

The V and J genes are TRBV29-1 and TRBJ2-7; 8 bases fit TRBD1. CDR3 length equals 14 residues. V trimming: 2 bases; J trimming: 3 bases; junction bases outside the gene matches: 6. Germline V gene data show CDR1 as SQVTM and CDR2 as ANQGSEA. CDR3 bases: TGCAGCGTTGAAAACCGACAGGGGCGCTACGAGCAGTACTTC. It specifies CSVENRQGRYEQYF.

This clone has a single count. The gene calls are TRBV18 and TRBJ1-2, with a possible D match to TRBD1 (5 bases). With 0 bases removed from V and 4 bases from J, the gap between germline ends came to 15 bases. CDR1 is KGHSH and CDR2 is LQKENI in the germline V gene. This CDR3 has 16 amino acids. Here the CDR3 DNA reads TGTGCCAGCTCACCACCCGTGGGCAGGGTTAGCTATGGCTACACCTTC. Its translation is CASSPPVGRVSYGYTF.

The chain links TRBV9 to TRBJ1-4; 8 nucleotides match TRBD1. V trimming: 4 bases; J trimming: 8 bases; junction bases outside the gene matches: 10. The CDR3 has 15 residues. The germline gives CDR1 SGDLS, CDR2 YYNGEE. The CDR3 protein is CASSSGQGLMEKLFF. CDR3 in DNA: TGTGCCAGCAGCTCCGGACAGGGTCTGATGGAAAAACTGTTTTTT.

V gene TRBV7-9 combines with J gene TRBJ2-5, with a tentative D call TRBD1 (5 bases). From germline, CDR1 is SEHNR and CDR2 FQNEAQ (reference sequence). This CDR3 is 15 amino acids long. V was pared by 5 bases and J by 7 bases, with 20 bases between. This CDR3 is CASSTGEGKYRTQYF. The CDR3, as DNA: TGTGCCAGCAGCACAGGTGAAGGGAAGTATAGGACCCAGTACTTC.

The CDR3 spells CASSLRTGGFGQETQYF. CDR3 nucleotide sequence: TGTGCCAGCAGTCTTAGGACAGGGGGCTTCGGGCAAGAGACCCAGTACTTC. The chain recombines TRBV3-1 (or the pseudogene TRBV3-2) with TRBJ2-5, with TRBD1 identical over 11 bases. CDR3 length equals 17 residues. With 6 bases clipped from V and 2 bases from J, the junction kept 11 bases outside the gene matches. Germline V gives CDR1 LGHDT, CDR2 YNNKEL (reference sequence).

The chain has TRBV11-2 and TRBJ1-1; 7 nucleotides match TRBD1. Germline V gene lookup returns CDR1 SGHAT and CDR2 FQNNGV. V lost 5 bases to trimming and J lost 8 bases; unmatched junction nucleotides: 8. This CDR3 contains 13 residues. The CDR3 reads CASSRQGYNEAFF. The CDR3 DNA follows: TGTGCCAGCAGCAGACAGGGATATAACGAAGCTTTCTTT.

The V and J genes are TRBV7-8 and TRBJ1-5; TRBD1 might be the D (6 bases). CDR3 length equals 15 residues. Germline V gene sequence: CDR1 SGHVS, CDR2 FQNEAQ. V was cut by 1 base and J by 2 bases, with 9 bases left in between. For the CDR3, the DNA is TGTGCCAGCAGCTTAGTATCAGGGGGCAATCAGCCCCAGCATTTT. Translation: CASSLVSGGNQPQHF.

The V call is TRBV5-1, the J call TRBJ2-2; TRBD1 agrees at 7 bases. Germline V gene data show CDR1 as SGHRS and CDR2 as YFSETQ. The V and J ends lost 4 bases and 7 bases, in that order; junction bases with no gene match: 10. This CDR3 region has 15 residues. The CDR3 is CASSLQQGRVGELFF. The CDR3 coding sequence is TGCGCCAGCAGCCTACAACAGGGGAGAGTCGGGGAGCTGTTTTTT. Filled out from reference TRBV5-1 and TRBJ2-2, the complete variable domain reads KAGVTQTPRYLIKTRGQQVTLSCSPISGHRSVSWYQQTPGQGLQFLFEYFSETQRNKGNFPGRFSGRQFSNSRSEMNVSTLELGDSALYLCASSLQQGRVGELFFGEGSRLTVL.

The gene calls are TRBV6-1 and TRBJ1-5; D gene uncertain. Germline V lookup: CDR1 MNHNS, CDR2 SASEGT. The CDR3 length is 15 residues. The V end was cut by 0 bases, the J end by 0 bases, with 6 bases between. The CDR3 DNA is TGTGCCAGCAGTGAAGCGCTATATAGCAATCAGCCCCAGCATTTT. It is translated as CASSEALYSNQPQHF.

The V call is TRBV19, the J call TRBJ1-2; no clear D. This CDR3 spans 16 amino acids. Trimming took off 5 bases at V and 1 base at J, with 17 bases between the two ends. Germline lookup yields CDR1 LNHDA and CDR2 SQIVND (reference sequence). The CDR3 reads CASSDLVGGINYGYTF. CDR3 nucleotide sequence: TGTGCCAGTAGTGACCTCGTTGGAGGTATTAACTATGGCTACACCTTC.

The gene calls are TRBV4-1 and TRBJ1-1, with 10 bases fitting TRBD1. The germline CDR1 and CDR2 sequences are MGHRA and YSYEKL. The CDR3 covers 15 residues. Trimming at V came to 2 bases and at J to 5 bases, leaving 5 bases not matched to a gene. The CDR3 loop reads CASSQLGTGVTEAFF. CDR3 sequence (DNA): TGCGCCAGCAGCCAACTAGGGACAGGGGTAACTGAAGCTTTCTTT.

This chain links TRBV7-3 with TRBJ2-5; a weak D match, TRBD2 (6 bases). V lost 6 bases and J lost 2, with 16 bases in between. Germline CDR1 SGHTA, CDR2 FQGTGA. The CDR3 is 15 residues long. CDR3 nucleotides: TGTGCCAGCAGTGGGGGACTCTCCAAACAAGAGACCCAGTACTTC. Translated: CASSGGLSKQETQYF.

This clone was detected a few times. CDR3 nucleotides: TGTGCCAGCAGCTTAGACCCCTCGGGGGGCTACACCTTC. Its protein is CASSLDPSGGYTF. V and J are TRBV11-2 and TRBJ1-2; no clear D. The CDR3 has 13 residues. V gave up 0 bases and J gave up 8 bases, with 10 bases separating them. CDR1 and CDR2 from the germline V gene are SGHAT and FQNNGV.

The genes are TRBV28 and TRBJ2-1; TRBD1 is a possible D gene (6 bases). Trimming stripped 6 bases from V and 6 bases from J, with 15 bases between. CDR3 size: 14 residues. In germline, CDR1 is MDHEN, CDR2 SYDVKM. As DNA, the CDR3 is TGTGCCAGCAGACCACAGGGTAGAGGCAATGAGCAGTTCTTC. It translates to CASRPQGRGNEQFF.

For this clone: Other nucleotide sequences in the sample specify the same CDR3. The genes are TRBV9 and TRBJ1-1; D may be TRBD1 (5 bases). V gave up 0 bases and J gave up 5 bases, with 11 bases separating them. Germline V gene lookup returns CDR1 SGDLS and CDR2 YYNGEE. The CDR3 is made up of 14 amino acids. DNA of the CDR3: TGTGCCAGCAGCGTAGACGCAGGGAGGACTGAAGCTTTCTTT. Its protein product is CASSVDAGRTEAFF. Full variable domain (missing parts from reference TRBV9 and TRBJ1-1): DSGVTQTPKHLITATGQRVTLRCSPRSGDLSVYWYQQSLDQGLQFLIQYYNGEERAKGNILERFSAQQFPDLHSELNLSSLELGDSALYFCASSVDAGRTEAFFGQGTRLTVV.

This chain connects TRBV2 to TRBJ1-2; TRBD1 aligns across 9 bases. This CDR3 region has 18 residues. V lost 6 bases and J lost 2; bases outside the gene matches: 16. Germline assignment: CDR1 SNHLY and CDR2 FYNNEI. In DNA form, the CDR3 reads TGTGCCAGCAGCGCCCGAATAGGGACAGGGCTTAAAAACTATGGCTACACCTTC. It codes for CASSARIGTGLKNYGYTF.

This clone has only a few counts. The genes are TRBV12-3 or TRBV12-4 and TRBJ1-2; possible D gene TRBD1, 6 bases. V was pared by 6 bases and J by 1 base, with 9 bases between. The CDR3 totals 13 residues. DNA of the CDR3: TGTGCCAGCAGGAGGGGGAGTAACTATGGCTACACCTTC. As protein: CASRRGSNYGYTF.

The rearrangement joins TRBV6-1 to TRBJ1-4; possible D gene TRBD1, 6 bases. V was trimmed by 3 bases and J by 7 bases, leaving 12 bases between them. CDR3 length: 14 residues. Germline V gives CDR1 MNHNS, CDR2 SASEGT. The CDR3 coding sequence is TGTGCCAGCAGTGATCCCCAGGGGCTTGAAAAACTGTTTTTT. It encodes CASSDPQGLEKLFF.

V gene TRBV30 combines with J gene TRBJ1-3, with 7 nucleotides matching TRBD1. The germline V gene encodes CDR1 GTSNPN and CDR2 SVGIG (reference sequence). J was trimmed by 0 bases and V by 3 bases; bases with no gene match: 5. The CDR3 spans 15 residues. The CDR3 region has the DNA TGTGCCTGGAGAGGGACAGTGCGCTCTGGAAACACCATATATTTT. Translated, it gives CAWRGTVRSGNTIYF.

The V gene is TRBV6-6, the J gene TRBJ1-4; 7 nucleotides match TRBD1. V lost 7 bases to trimming and J lost 5 bases; unmatched junction nucleotides: 13. The CDR3 covers 16 residues. Germline values: CDR1 MNHNY, CDR2 SVGAGI (reference sequence). CDR3 nucleotide sequence: TGTGCCAGCAACACTCGAGAGGGGGCGGTAAATGAAAAACTGTTTTTT. Amino acids: CASNTREGAVNEKLFF.

V usage is TRBV27 and J usage is TRBJ2-1; TRBD1 aligns across 10 bases. The CDR3 sequence is 14 residues long. V lost 5 bases, J lost 7 bases, and 5 bases stayed unmatched. Germline values: CDR1 MNHEY, CDR2 SMNVEV (reference sequence). This CDR3 is CASSARQGANEQFF. The CDR3 DNA is TGTGCCAGCAGTGCCCGACAGGGGGCGAATGAGCAGTTCTTC.

This clone was observed a few times. The J gene is TRBJ2-3, the V gene TRBV3-1 (or the pseudogene TRBV3-2), with a weak D call TRBD1 (5 bases). This CDR3 contains 12 residues. V was cut by 4 bases and J by 5 bases, with 7 bases left in between. The germline CDR1 and CDR2 sequences are LGHDT and YNNKEL (reference sequence). This CDR3 reads CASSRRVDTQYF. CDR3 nucleotides: TGTGCCAGCAGCCGCAGGGTAGATACGCAGTATTTT.

V usage is TRBV11-2 and J usage is TRBJ1-2; D gene ambiguous. The germline gives CDR1 SGHAT, CDR2 FQNNGV. The V end was cut by 1 base, the J end by 8 bases, with 11 bases between. The CDR3 contains 13 residues. The DNA for the CDR3 is TGTGCCAGCAGCTTAGGTACCGACGGGGGCTACACCTTC. Amino acids: CASSLGTDGGYTF.

This clone has only a few counts. This chain uses TRBV27 with TRBJ2-1, with D possibly being TRBD1 (5 bases). The CDR3 covers 15 residues. CDR1 and CDR2 from the germline V gene are MNHEY and SMNVEV (reference sequence). Trimming cost V 4 bases and J 0 bases, with 10 bases left between them. This CDR3 reads CASSYTGSSYNEQFF. The CDR3 DNA is TGTGCCAGCAGTTACACAGGTAGCTCCTACAATGAGCAGTTCTTC.

J is TRBJ1-2 and V is TRBV5-1; 10 nucleotides align to TRBD1. CDR1 and CDR2 (germline): SGHRS, YFSETQ. This CDR3 comprises 15 residues. V dropped 3 bases and J dropped 8; count of bases not matched to a gene: 10. The CDR3 region has the DNA TGCGCCAGCAGCTGGGATACCGGGACAGGGGTCGGCTACACCTTC. Translated: CASSWDTGTGVGYTF.

V and J are TRBV28 and TRBJ2-2; D possibly corresponds to TRBD2 (7 bases). The germline CDR1 and CDR2 sequences are MDHEN and SYDVKM. V gave up 4 bases and J gave up 4 bases, with 16 bases separating them. The CDR3 has 16 amino acids. The CDR3 DNA is TGTGCCAGCAGTTCCGTAGGGGGGGGGCCCACCGGGGAGCTGTTTTTT. This sequence encodes CASSSVGGGPTGELFF.

The chain has TRBV28 and TRBJ1-4; D is unclear. This CDR3 comprises 16 residues. Germline V CDR1 and CDR2: MDHEN, SYDVKM. Between the trimmed V and J ends, which lost 5 bases and 4 bases, there was a span of 17 bases. CDR3 bases: TGTGCCAGCAGTCTCGACGTGAGGAGAATTAATGAAAAACTGTTTTTT. Its protein product is CASSLDVRRINEKLFF. Combining the CDR3 with reference TRBV28 and TRBJ1-4 gives the whole variable domain DVKVTQSSRYLVKRTGEKVFLECVQDMDHENMFWYRQDPGLGLRLIYFSYDVKMKEKGDIPEGYSVSREKKERFSLILESASTNQTSMYLCASSLDVRRINEKLFFGSGTQLSVL.